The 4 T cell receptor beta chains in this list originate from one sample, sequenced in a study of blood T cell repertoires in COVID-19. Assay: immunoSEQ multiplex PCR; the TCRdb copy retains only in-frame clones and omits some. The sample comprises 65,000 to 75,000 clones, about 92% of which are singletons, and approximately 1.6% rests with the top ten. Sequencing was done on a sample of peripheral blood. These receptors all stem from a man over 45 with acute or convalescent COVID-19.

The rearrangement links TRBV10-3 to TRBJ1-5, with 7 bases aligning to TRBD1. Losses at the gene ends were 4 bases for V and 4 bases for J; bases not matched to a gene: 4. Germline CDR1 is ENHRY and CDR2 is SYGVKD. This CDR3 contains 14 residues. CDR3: CAISVDRVNQPQHF. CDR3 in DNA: TGTGCCATCAGTGTTGACAGGGTTAATCAGCCCCAGCATTTT.

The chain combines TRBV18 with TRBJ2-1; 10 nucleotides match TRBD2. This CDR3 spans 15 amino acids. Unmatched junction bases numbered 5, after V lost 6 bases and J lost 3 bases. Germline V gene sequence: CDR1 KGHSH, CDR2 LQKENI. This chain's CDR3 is CASSPLAGGYNEQFF. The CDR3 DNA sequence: TGTGCCAGCTCCCCTTTAGCGGGGGGCTACAATGAGCAGTTCTTC.

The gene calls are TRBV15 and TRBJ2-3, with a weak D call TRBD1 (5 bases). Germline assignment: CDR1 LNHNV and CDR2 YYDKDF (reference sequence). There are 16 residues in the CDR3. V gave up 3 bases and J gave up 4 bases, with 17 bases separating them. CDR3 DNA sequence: TGTGCCACCAGCAGGGCTCCCTCGGACAACGCAGATACGCAGTATTTT. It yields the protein CATSRAPSDNADTQYF.

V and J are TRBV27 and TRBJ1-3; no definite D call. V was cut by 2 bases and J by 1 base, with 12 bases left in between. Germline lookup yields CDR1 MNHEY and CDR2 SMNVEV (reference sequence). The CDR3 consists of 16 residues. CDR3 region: CASSLQQPGSGNTIYF. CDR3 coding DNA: TGTGCCAGCAGTTTACAGCAGCCCGGGTCTGGAAACACCATATATTTT.